The text below deals with one TCR beta chain. Its target is not known. The source of the sample is a study of cytomegalovirus exposure and HLA in healthy donors. The study's findings and limits: TRBV6-2, TRBV6-3 and some other V segments were unresolvable in 87-base-pair reads.

This CDR3 region has 14 residues. CDR1 is LGHNA, CDR2 YNFKEQ, per germline. The V and J ends lost 4 bases and 2 bases respectively, with 12 bases between them. A multiplex PCR was run with 60 Vbeta primers and 13 Jbeta primers. Data came from immunoSEQ multiplex PCR; TCRdb stores just in-frame clones and leaves some out. Of 83,000 or so clones listed, 65% to 80% are singletons. The rearrangement links TRBV4-2 to TRBJ2-7, with D perhaps matching TRBD1 (6 bases). This receptor was obtained from a man aged 25-40 years in good health and CMV-seropositive. The sequencing input was PBMCs. CDR3 DNA: TGTGCCAGCAGCCCAGGGGTTAACACCTACGAGCAGTACTTC. Translating gives CASSPGVNTYEQYF.